This TCR beta chain was sequenced in a study of blood T cells in healthy people across ages. Each donor had about 10 milliliters of peripheral blood drawn. Germline V gene sequence: CDR1 SGHTA, CDR2 FQGTGA. The CDR3 runs 15 residues. A second PCR, run for about 7 to 11 cycles, used a sample-barcoded 5' primer plus a J-beta primer mix. Every molecule of cDNA carried a tag from a template-switch adaptor with 12 random nucleotides. MiXCR, run by TCRdb on the 5' RACE reads, gives a single entry per CDR3 protein. The sample contains fewer than 700,000 distinct CDR3 sequences, less than 60% of which appear only once.

This chain links TRBV7-3 with TRBJ2-5; TRBD1 matches at 12 bases. TRBJ2-7 matches the DNA end more closely, so the J call is doubtful. Material for sequencing was blood. This sequence was found in a man older than 75 in good health. CDR3 residues: CASSSTGTGGHEQYF. In DNA, the CDR3 is TGTGCCAGCAGTTCCACCGGGACAGGGGGCCACGAGCAGTACTTC.